This TCR beta chain derives from a study of CD8 T cells in Susac syndrome. CDR3 length equals 14 residues. CDR1 and CDR2 from the germline V gene are MNHNY and SVGAGI (reference sequence). V was shortened by 2 bases and J by 2 bases, with 9 bases between the two germline ends. Patients with stable or active relapsing-remitting disease, all of them treatment-naive, made up the multiple sclerosis controls. Random hexamers primed reverse transcription of roughly 0.5 to 1 ug RNA. Multiplex PCR with immunoSEQ amplified the TCR beta CDR3 across 54 Vbeta and 13 Jbeta. TCRdb reanalysed the immunoSEQ multiplex PCR reads using MiXCR and keeps one entry per CDR3 protein. Of 78,000 or so distinct CDR3 sequences in the sample, less than 95% are singletons; the top ten hold 0.35% to 0.5%.

The TCR comes from a human donor with multiple sclerosis. This rearrangement joins TRBV6-6 to TRBJ1-2; maybe TRBD1 (5 bases). Source material: CD8+ T cells from PBMCs. The CDR3 loop is CASSYPGTNYGYTF. The CDR3 DNA sequence: TGTGCCAGCAGTTACCCCGGGACCAACTATGGCTACACCTTC.